The 3 T cell receptor beta chains in this list originate from one sample, sequenced in a study of blood T cells in healthy people across ages. The authors ran a second PCR of about 7 to 11 cycles using a sample-barcoded 5' primer and a J-beta primer mix. In TCRdb, the 5' RACE reads were re-called with MiXCR into one record per CDR3 protein. This sample has over 450,000 distinct CDR3 sequences, with about 25% found just once. The sample also formed part of further work on T cells of mothers and their children.

Sequenced sample: blood. The receptors derive from a boy younger than 18 in good health.

The chain employs TRBV7-9 and TRBJ2-5; TRBD2 aligns across 13 bases. V was clipped by 5 bases and J by 5 bases; unmatched bases: 11. CDR1 and CDR2 (germline): SEHNR, FQNEAQ (reference sequence). The CDR3 has 17 amino acids. DNA for the CDR3: TGTGCCAGCAGCCCGCGGACTAGCGGGAGTATAGGGGAGACCCAGTACTTC. It encodes CASSPRTSGSIGETQYF.

The gene calls are TRBV28 and TRBJ2-7; 7 positions match TRBD1. J gave up 3 bases and V 4 bases, and 6 bases lay outside the gene matches. Germline assignment: CDR1 MDHEN and CDR2 SYDVKM. The CDR3 extends over 14 amino acids. The DNA for the CDR3 is TGTGCCAGCAGTTCCCCAGACAGGGACTACGAGCAGTACTTC. Translating gives CASSSPDRDYEQYF.

This chain connects TRBV6-1 to TRBJ2-5; 7 bases fit TRBD1. Looked up from germline, CDR1 is MNHNS and CDR2 is SASEGT. J lost 4 bases, V lost 5 bases, and 16 bases had no gene match. This CDR3 contains 17 residues. CDR3 residues: CASSQPFGQARGETQYF. CDR3 sequence (DNA): TGTGCCAGCAGTCAACCGTTCGGACAGGCCAGGGGAGAGACCCAGTACTTC.